This TCR beta chain emerged from a study of CD8 T cells in Susac syndrome. Germline CDR1 is SGDLS and CDR2 is YYNGEE. The CDR3 has 13 amino acids. The V end was cut by 2 bases, the J end by 8 bases, with 11 bases between. The study, taken as a whole, reports: The study acknowledged a relatively small number of individuals in its TCR sequencing and HLA analysis.

A note on this clonotype: Its antigen is not identified.

The T cells that were sequenced for TCR beta were CD8+ and CD4+ cells from blood. FACS was used to enrich TEMRA cells, whereas the CD8+ and CD4+ T cells were obtained by negative isolation. Reverse transcription of roughly 0.5 to 1 ug RNA was performed with random hexamers. Amplification of TCR beta CDR3 across 54 Vbeta and 13 Jbeta was performed with immunoSEQ multiplex PCR. In TCRdb, the immunoSEQ multiplex PCR reads were re-called with MiXCR into one record per CDR3 protein. This sample carries roughly 200,000 distinct CDR3 sequences, approximately 95% of them seen once, and the ten largest clones take around 0.076%.

The sequence was collected from a human donor with multiple sclerosis. The specimen was CD4+ T cells from PBMCs. The rearrangement uses TRBV9 and TRBJ2-4; D call uncertain. The chain's CDR3 is CASSVTAADIQYF. The CDR3 DNA sequence: TGTGCCAGCAGCGTGACGGCTGCGGACATTCAGTACTTC.